The following is a T cell receptor (beta chain) sequence with its context. The data were taken from a study of cytomegalovirus exposure and HLA in healthy donors. Both 60 Vbeta primers and 13 Jbeta primers went into the PCR. Clones were sequenced by immunoSEQ multiplex PCR, and TCRdb holds only the in-frame ones, with some missing. The data show more than 150,000 clones, around 80% seen once. The germline V gene encodes CDR1 PRHDT and CDR2 FYEKMQ (reference sequence). CDR3 size: 13 residues. The V and J ends lost 1 base and 5 bases respectively, with 8 bases between them. This chain links TRBV13 with TRBJ2-5, with D possibly matching TRBD2 (5 bases). The sequence was collected from a girl under 18 in good health and CMV-seropositive. Sequencing input: PBMCs. CDR3 sequence: CASSLEREETQYF. CDR3 DNA sequence: TGTGCCAGCAGCTTAGAGAGGGAGGAGACCCAGTACTTC. Together with reference TRBV13 and TRBJ2-5, the CDR3 gives the full variable domain: AAGVIQSPRHLIKEKRETATLKCYPIPRHDTVYWYQQGPGQDPQFLISFYEKMQSDKGSIPDRFSAQQFSDYHSELNMSSLELGDSALYFCASSLEREETQYFGPGTRLLVL.